This is a list of T cell receptor beta chains from one sample in a study of blood T cell repertoires in COVID-19. Data came from immunoSEQ multiplex PCR; TCRdb stores just in-frame clones and leaves some out. The data contain almost 70,000 clones, 79% of them singletons. Material for sequencing was peripheral blood. These receptors all come from a man aged 60 to 69 with acute or convalescent COVID-19. Each CDR3 is given with its conserved first and last residue. A D gene is named only where the DNA matches it firmly. For some rows the clone size is stated as once, few or many, or as a class when expanded; others skip it.

cdr3_nt: TGTGCCAGCAGCCCCGGGACAGGGGGCCCCAATCAGCCCCAGCATTTT; cdr3_aa: CASSPGTGGPNQPQHF; clone_size: -; v_call: TRBV2; j_call: TRBJ1-5; d_call: TRBD1
cdr3_nt: TGTGCTAGTGGTTTCGGTCGTAATAATGAAAAACTGTTTTTT; cdr3_aa: CASGFGRNNEKLFF; clone_size: -; v_call: TRBV12-5; j_call: TRBJ1-4; d_call: -
cdr3_nt: TGTGCCAGCAGTGAAGGCTTAGCGGCTACAGATACGCAGTATTTT; cdr3_aa: CASSEGLAATDTQYF; clone_size: -; v_call: TRBV2; j_call: TRBJ2-3; d_call: -
cdr3_nt: TGTGCCAGCATCGAGACAGGGGCGCGTTCACCCCTCCACTTT; cdr3_aa: CASIETGARSPLHF; clone_size: -; v_call: TRBV5-6; j_call: TRBJ1-6; d_call: TRBD1
cdr3_nt: TGTGCCAGCAGGGGTGCGGGGCCCTATGGCTACACCTTC; cdr3_aa: CASRGAGPYGYTF; clone_size: -; v_call: TRBV2; j_call: TRBJ1-2; d_call: -
cdr3_nt: TGTGCCAGCAGTTATTGGCAGGGTATGAATATCCAGCATTTT; cdr3_aa: CASSYWQGMNIQHF; clone_size: -; v_call: TRBV6-6; j_call: TRBJ1-5; d_call: -
cdr3_nt: TGTGCCAGCAGCGGACAGGGGGCCGACACCGGGGAGCTGTTTTTT; cdr3_aa: CASSGQGADTGELFF; clone_size: -; v_call: TRBV11-3; j_call: TRBJ2-2; d_call: TRBD1
cdr3_nt: TGTGCCAGCAGCTTAACGTCGGCGGGAACCTACAATGAGCAGTTCTTC; cdr3_aa: CASSLTSAGTYNEQFF; clone_size: -; v_call: TRBV7-3; j_call: TRBJ2-1; d_call: -
cdr3_nt: TGTGCCAGCAGCGTAGTCGGGACAGGGACTGGAAACACCATATATTTT; cdr3_aa: CASSVVGTGTGNTIYF; clone_size: -; v_call: TRBV9; j_call: TRBJ1-3; d_call: TRBD1
cdr3_nt: TGTGCCAGCAGTGAGCGGGTCGGCGGCTACACCTTC; cdr3_aa: CASSERVGGYTF; clone_size: -; v_call: TRBV6-2/TRBV6-3; j_call: TRBJ1-2; d_call: -
cdr3_nt: TGTGCCAGCAGTTACTGGGGGGGCAGGGACACCGGGGAGCTGTTTTTT; cdr3_aa: CASSYWGGRDTGELFF; clone_size: -; v_call: TRBV6-2/TRBV6-3; j_call: TRBJ2-2; d_call: -
cdr3_nt: TGTGCCAGCCGGCAGGGTTTGGGCGAGCAGTACTTC; cdr3_aa: CASRQGLGEQYF; clone_size: -; v_call: TRBV7-8; j_call: TRBJ2-7; d_call: -
cdr3_nt: TGTGCCAGCAGCTTGGGGTTAGGTAGCGGCACAGATACGCAGTATTTT; cdr3_aa: CASSLGLGSGTDTQYF; clone_size: -; v_call: TRBV5-4; j_call: TRBJ2-3; d_call: -
cdr3_nt: TGTGCCAGCAGTGAAGAAGCGGAGGCGCGGAGCGTGGGGGCTAGCACAGATACGCAGTATTTT; cdr3_aa: CASSEEAEARSVGASTDTQYF; clone_size: -; v_call: TRBV2; j_call: TRBJ2-3; d_call: -
cdr3_nt: TGTGCCAGCAGCTTGGGCCAGAGGGGGCGCGGCAACGAGCAGTACTTC; cdr3_aa: CASSLGQRGRGNEQYF; clone_size: -; v_call: TRBV5-4; j_call: TRBJ2-7; d_call: TRBD1
cdr3_nt: TGCAGTGCTAGTGAAGGGCAGACAGATAATTCACCCCTCCACTTT; cdr3_aa: CSASEGQTDNSPLHF; clone_size: many; v_call: TRBV20-1; j_call: TRBJ1-6; d_call: -
cdr3_nt: TGCGCCAGCAGTGACGGGGTCTACGAGCAGTACTTC; cdr3_aa: CASSDGVYEQYF; clone_size: -; v_call: TRBV10-1; j_call: TRBJ2-7; d_call: -
cdr3_nt: TGCGCCAGCAGCCAAGATACGAGCTCTGGGGCCAACGTCCTGACTTTC; cdr3_aa: CASSQDTSSGANVLTF; clone_size: -; v_call: TRBV4-3; j_call: TRBJ2-6; d_call: -
cdr3_nt: TGTGCCAGCAGCTTAGACTTCGCAGGGGGGAACACTGAAGCTTTCTTT; cdr3_aa: CASSLDFAGGNTEAFF; clone_size: few; v_call: TRBV13; j_call: TRBJ1-1; d_call: TRBD1
cdr3_nt: TGTGCTAGTGGTTTGAAACAGGGGAACACCGGGGAGCTGTTTTTT; cdr3_aa: CASGLKQGNTGELFF; clone_size: -; v_call: TRBV12-5; j_call: TRBJ2-2; d_call: -
cdr3_nt: TGTGCCAGCAGCCAACTGGGCTTGAACACTGAAGCTTTCTTT; cdr3_aa: CASSQLGLNTEAFF; clone_size: -; v_call: TRBV14; j_call: TRBJ1-1; d_call: -
cdr3_nt: TGTGCCAGCTCACACGAATCGGACATTTGGACTGAAGCTTTCTTT; cdr3_aa: CASSHESDIWTEAFF; clone_size: medium-sized; v_call: TRBV18; j_call: TRBJ1-1; d_call: -
cdr3_nt: TGTGCCAGCAGCTTATCCCAGGGGCGGCAAACTGAAGCTTTCTTT; cdr3_aa: CASSLSQGRQTEAFF; clone_size: -; v_call: TRBV7-8; j_call: TRBJ1-1; d_call: -
cdr3_nt: TGTGCCAGCAGTCCAGGGGATCTAAACACCGGGGAGCTGTTTTTT; cdr3_aa: CASSPGDLNTGELFF; clone_size: -; v_call: TRBV6-5; j_call: TRBJ2-2; d_call: -
cdr3_nt: TGTGCTAGCAGCTTAGCGGGACAGCCAAACACCGGGGAGCTGTTTTTT; cdr3_aa: CASSLAGQPNTGELFF; clone_size: -; v_call: TRBV7-7; j_call: TRBJ2-2; d_call: -
cdr3_nt: TGTGCCTGGAGTGTACAGGGGGGGGGTGAAAAACTGTTTTTT; cdr3_aa: CAWSVQGGGEKLFF; clone_size: -; v_call: TRBV30; j_call: TRBJ1-4; d_call: TRBD1
cdr3_nt: TGTGCCAGCAGCTATACAGGGGCCGCGGGTCGCGAGCAGTACTTC; cdr3_aa: CASSYTGAAGREQYF; clone_size: -; v_call: TRBV11-2; j_call: TRBJ2-7; d_call: TRBD1
cdr3_nt: TGTGCCAGCTCACCACCGACAGGGGGGGCCACCGGGGAGCTGTTTTTT; cdr3_aa: CASSPPTGGATGELFF; clone_size: once; v_call: TRBV18; j_call: TRBJ2-2; d_call: TRBD1
cdr3_nt: TGTGCCAGCAGCTTGGCCTTGGGCCCCACTGAAGCTTTCTTT; cdr3_aa: CASSLALGPTEAFF; clone_size: -; v_call: TRBV5-8; j_call: TRBJ1-1; d_call: -
cdr3_nt: TGTGCCAGCAGCGACAGGGGGAGAACTAATGAAAAACTGTTTTTT; cdr3_aa: CASSDRGRTNEKLFF; clone_size: -; v_call: TRBV6-2/TRBV6-3; j_call: TRBJ1-4; d_call: TRBD1
cdr3_nt: TGTGCCAGCAGCCCCACAGGGACAAACTACGAGCAGTACTTC; cdr3_aa: CASSPTGTNYEQYF; clone_size: -; v_call: TRBV7-2; j_call: TRBJ2-7; d_call: -
cdr3_nt: TGTGCCAGTAGACCCTCTGGCGGACAGGGAACACGAGATGGCTACACCTTC; cdr3_aa: CASRPSGGQGTRDGYTF; clone_size: -; v_call: TRBV19; j_call: TRBJ1-2; d_call: TRBD1
cdr3_nt: TGTGCCAGCAGTCGACAAATCTATAATTCACCCCTCCACTTT; cdr3_aa: CASSRQIYNSPLHF; clone_size: -; v_call: TRBV3-1/TRBV3-2; j_call: TRBJ1-6; d_call: -